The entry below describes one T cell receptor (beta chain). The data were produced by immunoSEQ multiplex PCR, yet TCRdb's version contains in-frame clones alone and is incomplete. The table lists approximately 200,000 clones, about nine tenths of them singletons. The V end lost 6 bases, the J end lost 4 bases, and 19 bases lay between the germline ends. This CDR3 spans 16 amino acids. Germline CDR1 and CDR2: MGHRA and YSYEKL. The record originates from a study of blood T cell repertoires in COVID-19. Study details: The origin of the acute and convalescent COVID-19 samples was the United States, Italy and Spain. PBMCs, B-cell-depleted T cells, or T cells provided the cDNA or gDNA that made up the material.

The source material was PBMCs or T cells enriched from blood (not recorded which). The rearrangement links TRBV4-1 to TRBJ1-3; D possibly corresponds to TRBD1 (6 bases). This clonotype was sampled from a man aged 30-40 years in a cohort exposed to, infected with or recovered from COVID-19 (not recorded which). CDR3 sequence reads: CASSYTTGRDGNTIYF. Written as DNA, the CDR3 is TGCGCCAGCAGTTATACAACAGGGCGCGACGGAAACACCATATATTTT.